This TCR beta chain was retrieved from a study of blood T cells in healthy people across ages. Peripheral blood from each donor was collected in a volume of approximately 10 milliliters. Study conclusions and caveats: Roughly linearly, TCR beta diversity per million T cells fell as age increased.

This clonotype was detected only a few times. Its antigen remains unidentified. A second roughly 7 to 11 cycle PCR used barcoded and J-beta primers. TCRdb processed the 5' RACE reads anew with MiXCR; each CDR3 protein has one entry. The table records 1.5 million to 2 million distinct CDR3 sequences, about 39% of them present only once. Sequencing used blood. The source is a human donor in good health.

The CDR3 region is CASSVETGGGTDTQYF. As DNA, the CDR3 is TGTGCCAGCAGCGTAGAGACAGGGGGAGGGACAGATACGCAGTATTTT. The chain carries TRBV9 and TRBJ2-3, with 9 bases aligning to TRBD1. The V gene end was trimmed by 0 bases and the J gene end by 3 bases; junction bases not matched to a gene: 5. There are 16 residues in the CDR3. Per germline, CDR1 SGDLS and CDR2 YYNGEE.